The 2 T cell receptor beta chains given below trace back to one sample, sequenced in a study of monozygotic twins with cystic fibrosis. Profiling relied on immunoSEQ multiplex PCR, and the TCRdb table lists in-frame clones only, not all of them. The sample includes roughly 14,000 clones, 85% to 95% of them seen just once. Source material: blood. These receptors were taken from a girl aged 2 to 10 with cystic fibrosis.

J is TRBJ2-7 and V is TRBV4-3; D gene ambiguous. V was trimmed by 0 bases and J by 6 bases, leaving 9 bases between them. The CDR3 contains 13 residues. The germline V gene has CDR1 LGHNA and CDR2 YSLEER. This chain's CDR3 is CASSQDRWGEQYF. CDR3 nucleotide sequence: TGCGCCAGCAGCCAAGATCGGTGGGGCGAGCAGTACTTC.

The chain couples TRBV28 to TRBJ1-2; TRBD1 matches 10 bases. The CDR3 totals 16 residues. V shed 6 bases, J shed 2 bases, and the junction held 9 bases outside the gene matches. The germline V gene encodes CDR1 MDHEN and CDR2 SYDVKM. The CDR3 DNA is TGTGCCAGCAGGCCGGGACAGGGGCCGCTAAACTATGGCTACACCTTC. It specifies CASRPGQGPLNYGYTF.